The next 8 T cell receptor beta chains were all read from a single sample in a study of CD8+CD57+ T cells in acquired aplastic anemia. Flow cytometry had shown expanded CD8+CD57+ cells in the patients chosen for sequencing. CDR3 and TCR beta VDJ profiling relied on a genomic DNA template. TCRdb analysed the reads with MiXCR anew, one entry per CDR3 protein. This table has some 140,000 distinct CDR3 sequences, about 48% appearing once. The sample comprised sorted CD4+, CD8+, or CD8+CD57+ T cells (not recorded which) from PBMCs. All receptors derive from a human donor with aplastic anemia.

The V gene is TRBV20-1, the J gene TRBJ2-7; D tentatively reads TRBD1 or TRBD2 (6 bases each). This CDR3 has 13 amino acids. Germline CDR1 and CDR2: DFQATT and SNEGSKA (reference sequence). Deletions cut 3 bases from V and 3 bases from J, with 12 bases between. CDR3 DNA sequence: TGCAGTGCTAGTAGGGGGGCACACTACGAGCAGTACTTC. It yields the protein CSASRGAHYEQYF.

In its sample, this clonotype was seen many times. The rearrangement links TRBV4-1 to TRBJ2-1; D is unresolved. Per germline, CDR1 MGHRA and CDR2 YSYEKL. Trimming took 3 bases from V and 7 from J, leaving 4 bases between them. The CDR3 is 11 amino acids. CDR3 nucleotides: TGCGCCAGCAGCCATACTAATGAGCAGTTCTTC. Residues: CASSHTNEQFF.

The chain links TRBV24-1 to TRBJ2-1; D is perhaps TRBD1 or TRBD2 (5 bases each). The CDR3 runs 15 residues. V was trimmed by 7 bases and J by 6 bases, leaving 18 bases between them. Germline V gene lookup returns CDR1 KGHDR and CDR2 SFDVKD. The chain's CDR3 is CATSGPVRDRNEQFF. The CDR3 region has the DNA TGTGCCACCAGCGGGCCCGTCCGGGACCGCAATGAGCAGTTCTTC.

Turning to this clonotype: Its ends do not fully match the called genes, so a read error is possible. V and J are TRBV27 and TRBJ2-7, with 8 bases aligning to TRBD2. This CDR3 spans 12 amino acids. CDR1 and CDR2 (germline): MNHEY, SMNVEV (reference sequence). The CDR3 DNA follows: TGTACCAGCAGTCTAGCGGGTTACGAGCAGTACTTC. Protein: CTSSLAGYEQYF.

In this sample, this clonotype turned up many times. The CDR3: CASKPPGGPSSGNTIYF. CDR3 coding DNA: TGTGCCAGTAAACCCCCTGGGGGGCCAAGCTCTGGAAACACCATATATTTT. V gene TRBV19 combines with J gene TRBJ1-3; tentative D call: TRBD1 (6 bases). Deletions cut 7 bases from V and 0 bases from J, with 19 bases between. Germline CDR1 LNHDA, CDR2 SQIVND (reference sequence). This CDR3 is 17 amino acids long. The variable domain in full, with the rest retrieved from reference TRBV19 and TRBJ1-3, is DGGITQSPKYLFRKEGQNVTLSCEQNLNHDAMYWYRQDPGQGLRLIYYSQIVNDFQKGDIAEGYSVSREKKESFPLTVTSAQKNPTAFYLCASKPPGGPSSGNTIYFGEGSWLTVV.

The DNA of the CDR3 is TGCGCCAGCAGTGAAACTGCTATTCCAGATACGCAGTATTTT. Protein: CASSETAIPDTQYF. The gene calls are TRBV10-1 and TRBJ2-3; D gene uncertain. Germline CDR1 WNHNN, CDR2 SYGVQD (reference sequence). CDR3 length equals 14 residues. Trimming removed 3 bases at V and 4 bases at J, with 11 bases between.

The chain links TRBV20-1 to TRBJ2-5; 10 bases align to TRBD2. The J segment lost 5 bases and the V segment lost 1 base, leaving 10 bases of the junction unmatched. CDR3 length equals 16 residues. Germline values: CDR1 DFQATT, CDR2 SNEGSKA (reference sequence). This chain's CDR3 is CSARVGGAGGLETQYF. In DNA, the CDR3 is TGCAGTGCTAGAGTTGGGGGAGCGGGGGGGCTGGAGACCCAGTACTTC.

This clonotype occurred many times. The V gene is TRBV7-9, the J gene TRBJ2-1; D is possibly TRBD1 or TRBD2 (5 bases each). V shed 8 bases and J shed 4 bases, with 12 bases lying between them. Germline loops: CDR1 SEHNR, CDR2 FQNEAQ (reference sequence). The CDR3 is 13 residues long. The CDR3 DNA sequence: TGTGCCAGCTGGGGCGGGTCATACAATGAGCAGTTCTTC. Translating gives CASWGGSYNEQFF.